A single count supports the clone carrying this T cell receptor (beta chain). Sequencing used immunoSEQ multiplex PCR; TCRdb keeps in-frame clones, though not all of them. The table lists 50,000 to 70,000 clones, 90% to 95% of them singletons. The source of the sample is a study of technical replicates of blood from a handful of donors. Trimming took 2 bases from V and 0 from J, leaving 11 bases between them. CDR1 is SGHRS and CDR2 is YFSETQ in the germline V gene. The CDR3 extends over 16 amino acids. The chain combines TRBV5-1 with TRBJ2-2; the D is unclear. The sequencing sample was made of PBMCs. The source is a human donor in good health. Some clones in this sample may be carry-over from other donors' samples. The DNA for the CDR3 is TGCGCCAGCAGCTTAGTAGAAGTCGCGAACACCGGGGAGCTGTTTTTT. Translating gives CASSLVEVANTGELFF.